These T cell receptor beta chains were read from a single sample in a study of T cell changes during pregnancy in multiple sclerosis. Some clones are missing from TCRdb's copy, which holds only in-frame ones; the method was immunoSEQ multiplex PCR. The sample contains roughly 40,000 clones, 75% to 95% of which appear only once. The specimen was CD4+ T cells from peripheral blood mononuclear cells, collected after pregnancy. The receptors here all came from a female donor in good health, enrolled as a control in a pregnancy study. Each CDR3 is given with its conserved first and last residue. Fields, in order: clone size, D gene, J gene, V gene, CDR3 protein, CDR3 DNA. The D gene is left open where the match is weak. A clone size is listed for some rows: how often the clone was seen (once, few, many), or a class if it is expanded.

-,TRBD2,TRBJ2-1,TRBV7-3,CASSSGTSGAQQFF,TGTGCCAGCAGCTCCGGGACTAGCGGGGCCCAGCAGTTCTTC
-,TRBD2,TRBJ2-1,TRBV6-5,CASSYLGLADEQFF,TGTGCCAGCAGTTACTTGGGACTAGCGGATGAGCAGTTCTTC
-,TRBD2,TRBJ2-1,TRBV4-1,CASSPGTSGGPYNEQFF,TGCGCCAGCAGTCCCGGGACTAGCGGGGGGCCCTACAATGAGCAGTTCTTC
-,TRBD2,TRBJ2-3,TRBV7-2,CASSSPTLTSGKHTDTQYF,TGTGCCAGCAGCTCCCCGACATTGACTAGCGGCAAACACACAGATACGCAGTATTTT
-,-,TRBJ2-7,TRBV6-1,CASSVEGGYEQYF,TGTGCCAGCAGTGTTGAAGGGGGCTACGAGCAGTACTTC
-,TRBD1,TRBJ2-2,TRBV29-1,CSVSGGMDTGELFF,TGCAGCGTGTCAGGGGGCATGGACACCGGGGAGCTGTTTTTT
few,-,TRBJ2-5,TRBV5-1,CASTTQGLQETQYF,TGCGCCAGCACCACACAGGGCCTCCAAGAGACCCAGTACTTC
few,-,TRBJ1-5,TRBV5-1,CASSLTAGVQPQHF,TGCGCCAGCAGCTTGACGGCAGGGGTTCAGCCCCAGCATTTT
-,-,TRBJ2-1,TRBV15,CATSRAGSENEQFF,TGTGCCACCAGCAGAGCAGGGTCCGAAAATGAGCAGTTCTTC
-,TRBD1,TRBJ1-2,TRBV5-1,CASSPRRQGAYDYGYTF,TGCGCCAGCAGCCCCCGCCGGCAGGGGGCGTACGACTATGGCTACACCTTC
few,-,TRBJ1-1,TRBV18,CASSPRHAEAFF,TGTGCCAGCTCACCTAGACATGCTGAAGCTTTCTTT
-,-,TRBJ2-7,TRBV28,CASSLPLEGLQYF,TGTGCCAGCAGTTTGCCCTTAGAGGGTTTGCAGTACTTC
-,TRBD2,TRBJ2-1,TRBV2,CASMGGRPSYNEQFF,TGTGCCAGCATGGGCGGGAGACCCTCCTACAATGAGCAGTTCTTC
-,-,TRBJ1-2,TRBV28,CASSSGGWEDGYTF,TGTGCCAGCAGTTCGGGGGGATGGGAGGATGGCTACACCTTC
-,-,TRBJ2-2,TRBV6-4,CASSDQYTGELFF,TGTGCCAGCAGTGATCAGTATACCGGGGAGCTGTTTTTT
-,TRBD2,TRBJ2-7,TRBV4-3,CASSQDGLAGGYEQYF,TGCGCCAGCAGCCAAGATGGACTAGCGGGAGGGTACGAGCAGTACTTC
-,TRBD1,TRBJ1-2,TRBV28,CASSLVQTGGINGYTF,TGTGCCAGCAGTTTGGTCCAAACAGGGGGCATTAATGGCTACACCTTC
once,TRBD2,TRBJ2-3,TRBV2,CASSVLGRDGNTQYF,TGTGCCAGCAGTGTGTTGGGGAGGGACGGGAATACGCAGTATTTT
-,-,TRBJ2-1,TRBV9,CASSVEYSDEQFF,TGTGCCAGCAGCGTAGAGTATAGCGATGAGCAGTTCTTC
once,TRBD1,TRBJ2-1,TRBV7-2,CASSSSGTEVYNEQFF,TGTGCCAGCAGCTCATCCGGGACAGAAGTCTACAATGAGCAGTTCTTC
-,TRBD2,TRBJ2-1,TRBV4-3,CASSQDLRGRPSSYNEQFF,TGCGCCAGCAGCCAAGATCTGCGCGGGAGGCCGAGCTCCTACAATGAGCAGTTCTTC
-,-,TRBJ1-3,TRBV5-4,CASSLAGGDTGNTIYF,TGTGCCAGCAGCTTGGCGGGGGGCGATACTGGAAACACCATATATTTT
-,-,TRBJ1-4,TRBV7-2,CASSLGPGSGTNEKLFF,TGTGCCAGCAGCTTAGGTCCAGGGTCAGGAACTAATGAAAAACTGTTTTTT
-,TRBD1,TRBJ2-5,TRBV6-5,CASTLQGAGETQYF,TGTGCCAGCACCTTACAGGGGGCTGGAGAGACCCAGTACTTC
-,-,TRBJ1-4,TRBV4-1,CASSQDIAGKRVATNEKLFF,TGCGCCAGCAGCCAAGATATTGCGGGGAAGAGGGTTGCAACTAATGAAAAACTGTTTTTT
-,TRBD1,TRBJ1-6,TRBV28,CASSPDRGPSPLHF,TGTGCCAGCAGTCCAGACAGGGGGCCTTCACCCCTCCACTTT
-,TRBD2,TRBJ2-7,TRBV18,CASSPKREEAEQYF,TGTGCCAGCTCGCCGAAGCGGGAGGAGGCCGAGCAGTACTTC
once,TRBD1,TRBJ1-5,TRBV28,CASSLQGGQPQHF,TGTGCCAGCAGTTTACAGGGGGGTCAGCCCCAGCATTTT
-,-,TRBJ1-2,TRBV29-1,CSVDSSNGYTF,TGCAGCGTGGACTCCAGCAATGGCTACACCTTC
-,-,TRBJ2-1,TRBV6-6,CASSINRERFEQFF,TGTGCCAGTTCGATAAACAGGGAGCGGTTTGAGCAGTTCTTC
-,TRBD1,TRBJ2-5,TRBV6-5,CASSYPGQGSETQYF,TGTGCCAGCAGTTACCCGGGACAGGGATCGGAGACCCAGTACTTC
-,-,TRBJ2-1,TRBV2,CASSGDFSSYNEQFF,TGTGCCAGCAGTGGAGACTTCAGCTCCTACAATGAGCAGTTCTTC
-,TRBD2,TRBJ2-7,TRBV11-3,CASSQGLATTYEQYF,TGTGCCAGCAGCCAGGGACTAGCGACTACCTACGAGCAGTACTTC
-,TRBD1,TRBJ1-6,TRBV28,CASRDLGQGTNSPLHF,TGTGCCAGCAGGGACCTGGGACAGGGGACCAATTCACCCCTCCACTTT
once,TRBD1,TRBJ2-5,TRBV28,CASRDRRQETQYF,TGTGCCAGCAGGGACAGGCGGCAAGAGACCCAGTACTTC
once,-,TRBJ1-3,TRBV28,CASSLSSLSTIYF,TGTGCCAGCAGTTTATCTAGTTTGAGCACCATATATTTT
-,-,TRBJ1-1,TRBV28,CASSLWGESAFF,TGTGCCAGCAGTTTATGGGGCGAAAGTGCTTTCTTT
-,-,TRBJ1-2,TRBV6-1,CASSETAYGYTF,TGTGCCAGCAGTGAAACAGCCTATGGCTACACCTTC
-,TRBD1,TRBJ1-2,TRBV6-5,CASRLTGGDGYTF,TGTGCCAGCAGGCTGACAGGGGGCGATGGCTACACCTTC
-,-,TRBJ2-7,TRBV28,CASSPWARMYEQYF,TGTGCCAGCAGTCCGTGGGCCAGGATGTACGAGCAGTACTTC
-,-,TRBJ2-5,TRBV10-3,CAISAVDSASETQYF,TGTGCCATCAGTGCAGTTGACAGTGCCTCAGAGACCCAGTACTTC